This T cell receptor beta chain came from a study of T cells in Graves' hyperthyroidism and ophthalmopathy. TCR beta CDR3 regions were amplified from RNA transcripts. HTBI primers were used for first-round RT-PCR of the TCR CDR3. TCRdb redid the calling of the multiplex PCR reads with MiXCR, one entry per CDR3 protein. In the table there are about 640,000 distinct CDR3 sequences, roughly 20% of which are singletons. Used for diagnoses were clinical symptoms, serum thyroxine and TRAb, thyroid ultrasound and orbital computed tomography. Broader study findings: Separation of ophthalmopathy from stable hyperthyroidism was achieved by a 13 V-J model. Most clonotypes expanded in the thyroid (above 0.001) were also present in blood. A median about 6.2 months before onset, the model predicted ophthalmopathy.

The CDR3 has 13 residues. Germline V gene lookup returns CDR1 MDHEN and CDR2 SYDVKM. J was trimmed by 0 bases and V by 8 bases; bases with no gene match: 4. This clonotype was detected only a few times. Its specificity is unknown. The sample comprised blood. This clonotype originated in a young man with Graves' ophthalmopathy. The chain links TRBV28 to TRBJ2-7; 7 bases agree with TRBD2. The CDR3 DNA is TGTGCCAGCGGCGGCGGGAGCTCCTACGAGCAGTACTTC. Translation: CASGGGSSYEQYF.